This paragraph covers one T cell receptor (beta chain) sequence. Authors' methods: Estimation of nucleated cell counts was performed using reference gene primer amplification. Here immunoSEQ multiplex PCR was the method, and the copy in TCRdb shows in-frame clones only, minus some. D and trimming come from the DNA, and the V and J calls and clone size come from that table. This table holds 220,000 or so clones, 65% to 85% found once. This sample is drawn from a study of blood T cell repertoires in COVID-19. Germline V lookup: CDR1 SGHTA, CDR2 FQGNSA. The V end lost 1 base, the J end lost 8 bases, and 11 bases lay between the germline ends. CDR3 length: 13 amino acids. Everyone who took part was 18 to 89 years old, and they came from about 23 US areas. Participant reports of clinical history set cohort assignment.

Specimen: PBMCs or T cells enriched from blood (not recorded which). The sequence was obtained from a woman aged 40 to 50 who had recovered from COVID-19. The chain has TRBV7-2 and TRBJ1-1; D is undetermined. CDR3 sequence reads: CASSLERMGEAFF. The CDR3 DNA sequence: TGTGCCAGCAGCTTAGAGCGGATGGGAGAAGCTTTCTTT.